A single sample is the source of the 16 T cell receptor beta chains below, sequenced in a study of blood T cell repertoires in COVID-19. Data came from immunoSEQ multiplex PCR; TCRdb stores just in-frame clones and leaves some out. The table lists approximately 480,000 clones, roughly 87% of them singletons. Material: PBMCs or T cells enriched from blood (not recorded which). Receptor source: a woman aged 18-29 years who had recovered from COVID-19.

This sequence joins TRBV19 and TRBJ1-5; 11 bases fit TRBD1. The V gene's germline CDR1 is LNHDA and CDR2 SQIVND (reference sequence). After removal of 3 bases from V and 5 bases from J, the junction contained 9 bases not matched to a gene. The CDR3 is 17 residues long. As DNA, the CDR3 is TGTGCCAGTAGTATTTCGGGACAGGGGGTTCCCTATCAGCCCCAGCATTTT. Protein: CASSISGQGVPYQPQHF.

J is TRBJ1-1 and V is TRBV28; no reliable D call. The CDR3 extends over 13 amino acids. Germline CDR1 MDHEN, CDR2 SYDVKM. V shed 8 bases and J shed 3 bases, with 13 bases lying between them. CDR3 in DNA: TGTGCCAGCGCTGCGGGTCAGCACACTGAAGCTTTCTTT. Protein: CASAAGQHTEAFF.

With respect to this clone: One junction end disagrees with the germline gene, perhaps due to a read error. The chain is built from TRBV6-5 and TRBJ2-5; the match to TRBD2 covers 9 bases. There are 15 residues in the CDR3. Germline assignment: CDR1 MNHEY and CDR2 SVGAGI. The CDR3: CASSDSSGVGETQYF. CDR3 bases: TGTGCCAGCAGTGACTCTAGCGGGGTCGGGGAGACCCAGTACTTC.

The V call is TRBV6-5, the J call TRBJ1-1, with TRBD1 identical over 8 bases. The CDR3 spans 16 residues. Per the germline V gene, CDR1 is MNHEY and CDR2 is SVGAGI. Trimming took 1 base from V and 5 from J; bases not matched to a gene: 9. The CDR3 loop reads CASSYYGQGEGTEAFF. For the CDR3, the DNA is TGTGCCAGCAGTTACTACGGACAGGGTGAGGGGACTGAAGCTTTCTTT.

The gene calls are TRBV5-8 and TRBJ1-2; 8 bases map to TRBD1. J was trimmed by 4 bases and V by 4 bases; bases with no gene match: 9. The CDR3 sequence is 15 residues long. Germline-derived CDR1 and CDR2 are SGHTS and YDEGEE. CDR3 in amino acids: CASSLGQALGYGYTF. CDR3 nucleotide sequence: TGTGCCAGCAGCCTGGGACAGGCCCTCGGCTATGGCTACACCTTC.

This rearrangement joins TRBV7-2 to TRBJ2-1, with 10 bases that match TRBD2. CDR3 length: 17 amino acids. V was pared by 0 bases and J by 4 bases, with 6 bases of the junction left unmatched. Germline V gene sequence: CDR1 SGHTA, CDR2 FQGNSA. In DNA, the CDR3 is TGTGCCAGCAGCTTAGCGGCTAGCGGGGGAATGTACAATGAGCAGTTCTTC. As protein: CASSLAASGGMYNEQFF.

V usage is TRBV3-1 (or the pseudogene TRBV3-2) and J usage is TRBJ1-1; D is uncertain. The V end lost 1 base, the J end lost 10 bases, and 7 bases lay between the germline ends. Germline values: CDR1 LGHDT, CDR2 YNNKEL (reference sequence). CDR3 length: 11 residues. The CDR3 spells CASSQGGLAFF. The CDR3 bases are TGTGCCAGCAGCCAAGGAGGGTTAGCTTTCTTT.

V gene TRBV5-4 combines with J gene TRBJ1-2; unclear D gene. The germline V gene encodes CDR1 SGHNT and CDR2 YYREEE (reference sequence). Trimming shortened V by 1 base and J by 2 bases, and 6 bases separated the two germline ends. CDR3 length: 13 residues. Here the CDR3 reads CASSLSANYGYTF. The CDR3 coding sequence is TGTGCCAGCAGCTTGTCCGCGAACTATGGCTACACCTTC.

This clone was counted a single time. V usage is TRBV7-6 and J usage is TRBJ1-1; D is unclear. CDR1 SGHVS and CDR2 FNYEAQ come from the germline V gene. The CDR3 totals 16 residues. V lost 2 bases and J lost 1, with 14 bases in between. CDR3: CASSLMVAPKNTEAFF. In DNA, the CDR3 is TGTGCCAGCAGCTTAATGGTAGCGCCGAAGAACACTGAAGCTTTCTTT.

V and J are TRBV29-1 and TRBJ2-1; D perhaps matches TRBD1 (6 bases). The CDR3 spans 12 residues. Trimming removed 6 bases at V and 5 bases at J, with 11 bases between. Per the germline V gene, CDR1 is SQVTM and CDR2 is ANQGSEA. The CDR3 spells CSVTTGNNEQFF. CDR3 bases: TGCAGCGTAACAACAGGGAACAATGAGCAGTTCTTC.

The genes are TRBV28 and TRBJ2-2; TRBD2 is a possible D gene (6 bases). Trimming removed 1 base at V and 2 bases at J, with 14 bases between. Germline V gene data show CDR1 as MDHEN and CDR2 as SYDVKM. This CDR3 has 17 amino acids. CDR3 protein: CASSLFPGLSNTGELFF. The CDR3 coding sequence is TGTGCCAGCAGTTTATTTCCGGGACTCTCAAACACCGGGGAGCTGTTTTTT.

The chain carries TRBV7-9 and TRBJ1-2, with D possibly TRBD1 on 6 matching bases. The length of the CDR3 is 14 residues. V was shortened by 2 bases and J by 4 bases, with 11 bases between the two germline ends. In germline, CDR1 is SEHNR, CDR2 FQNEAQ (reference sequence). The CDR3 here is CASSLQQGSYGYTF. CDR3 bases: TGTGCCAGCAGCTTACAGCAGGGGAGCTATGGCTACACCTTC.

This clone was seen once. The chain has TRBV3-1 (or the pseudogene TRBV3-2) and TRBJ2-5; tentatively, D is TRBD1 (5 bases). This CDR3 is 15 amino acids long. Germline V gene sequence: CDR1 LGHDT, CDR2 YNNKEL (reference sequence). V lost 0 bases, J lost 3 bases, and 11 bases lay in between. CDR3 bases: TGTGCCAGCAGCCAAGATGCCAGGGTGGAAGAGACCCAGTACTTC. Translation gives CASSQDARVEETQYF.

This clone was observed once. This rearrangement joins TRBV2 to TRBJ1-6, with D tentatively TRBD1 (5 bases). Trimming left V 5 bases short and J 0 bases short, with 17 bases between. Germline CDR1 is SNHLY and CDR2 is FYNNEI. The CDR3 sequence is 18 residues long. DNA of the CDR3: TGTGCCAGCAGTCGCCGGGGGGATGCGAGCTCCTATAATTCACCCCTCCACTTT. This codes for CASSRRGDASSYNSPLHF.

This sequence joins TRBV28 and TRBJ1-6; 8 bases are shared with TRBD1. Germline CDR1 MDHEN, CDR2 SYDVKM. Trimming took 10 bases from V and 0 from J; bases not matched to a gene: 11. The CDR3 has 17 residues. CDR3 region: CATRTGIYSSYNSPLHF. In DNA form, the CDR3 reads TGTGCCACCAGGACAGGGATTTACTCCTCCTATAATTCACCCCTCCACTTT.

This clone appeared once. This chain links TRBV19 with TRBJ1-1, with a tentative D call TRBD1 (5 bases). The CDR3 is 14 residues long. V shed 3 bases and J shed 5 bases, with 13 bases lying between them. Per germline, CDR1 LNHDA and CDR2 SQIVND (reference sequence). In DNA form, the CDR3 reads TGTGCCAGTAGTATCGGGGGGATGGGGACTGAAGCTTTCTTT. Amino acid sequence: CASSIGGMGTEAFF.